This T cell receptor beta chain was sequenced during a study of T-cell reconstitution after alpha-beta-depleted transplantation in children. Study conclusions and caveats: It was newly produced T cells that mostly accounted for T-cell counts and diversity one year after transplant. After transplant, high TCRbeta diversity at day 60 in some patients arose from surviving recipient T cells and thymic progenitors. The origin of alpha-beta T cells about two months after transplant was reportedly several hundred expanded graft clones.

Germline assignment: CDR1 SNHLY and CDR2 FYNNEI. The V gene lost 5 bases and the J gene lost 0 bases, with 15 bases spanning the gap. This CDR3 has 16 amino acids. This clonotype was seen repeatedly, ten times or more. Antigen specificity is unknown. Unique molecular identifiers tagged the TCRbeta library. MiXCR was run by TCRdb on the PCR reads, yielding one entry per CDR3 protein. In the table there are 490,000 or so distinct CDR3 sequences, roughly a tenth of which are singletons. This receptor was obtained from a child aged 2-15 years with inherited bone marrow failure, due to receive a stem cell transplant. The starting material was PBMCs, obtained before TCRalphabeta/CD19-depleted stem cell transplant. The chain joins TRBV2 to TRBJ2-3; D gene uncertain. The CDR3 spells CASSRRPTSSTDTQYF. In DNA, the CDR3 is TGTGCCAGCAGTCGCCGGCCCACCTCTAGCACAGATACGCAGTATTTT.